This T cell receptor beta chain derives from a study of T cell responses to AZD1222 COVID-19 vaccine. Trimming stripped 11 bases from V and 0 bases from J, with 10 bases between. Germline values: CDR1 SNHLY, CDR2 FYNNEI. The CDR3 totals 12 residues. Data came from immunoSEQ multiplex PCR; TCRdb stores just in-frame clones and leaves some out. The data show 65,000 to 75,000 clones, over 60% seen once. The chain combines TRBV2 with TRBJ1-1; D is possibly TRBD1 (6 bases). The TCR originated in an adult who received the AZD1222 COVID-19 vaccine. The sequences come from peripheral blood, collected 28 days after the second AZD1222 dose. The CDR3 nucleotides are TGTGCCTTCGGACAGCTGAACACTGAAGCTTTCTTT. Its translation: CAFGQLNTEAFF.